This is a list of T cell receptor beta chains from one sample in a study of blood T cell repertoires in COVID-19. Here immunoSEQ multiplex PCR was the method, and the copy in TCRdb shows in-frame clones only, minus some. The sample shows approximately 440,000 clones, less than 95% of them seen only once. Sequencing input: PBMCs or T cells enriched from blood (not recorded which). These TCRs come from a man between 18 and 35 years old who had recovered from COVID-19. CDR3s include the opening cysteine and the closing phenylalanine or tryptophan. A D gene is named only where the DNA matches it firmly. Only part of the rows carry a size: once, few, many, or a class if the clone is expanded.

-	TRBJ1-6	TRBV18	-	TGTGCCAGCTCACCCGGACGCGGACAATCACCCCTCCACTTT	CASSPGRGQSPLHF
-	TRBJ2-1	TRBV19	TRBD2	TGTGCCAGTAGTGTCCCGGGCGGGGGAACGGGCGAGCAGTTCTTC	CASSVPGGGTGEQFF
once	TRBJ2-2	TRBV1	-	TGCACCAGCAGCCAGCCCCGGGGGGGACTGCTGAACACCGGGGAGCTGTTTTTT	CTSSQPRGGLLNTGELFF
-	TRBJ1-1	TRBV12-3/TRBV12-4	-	TGTGCCAGCAGTTTAGAAGGGAGGGAAGCTTTCTTT	CASSLEGREAFF
-	TRBJ1-1	TRBV5-1	-	TGCGCCAGCAGCAGGGGTACAGGCCCCACTGAAGCTTTCTTT	CASSRGTGPTEAFF
-	TRBJ2-1	TRBV9	TRBD2	TGTGCCAGCAGCGTAGTGGCGGGAGTGGTTCAGTTCTTC	CASSVVAGVVQFF
-	TRBJ2-7	TRBV5-1	TRBD1	TGCGCCAGCAGCCCCGACCCCGGGACAGCGTTCTACGAGCAGTACTTC	CASSPDPGTAFYEQYF
few	TRBJ2-5	TRBV24-1	-	TGTGCCACCAGCGACAGGCGCGACCTCCAAGAGACCCAGTACTTC	CATSDRRDLQETQYF
-	TRBJ1-5	TRBV14	-	TGTGCCAGCAGCCCTGATACGAGGCAGCCCCAGCATTTT	CASSPDTRQPQHF
-	TRBJ1-6	TRBV3-1/TRBV3-2	-	TGTGCCAGCAGCCGGACAGCCTATAATTCACCCCTCCACTTT	CASSRTAYNSPLHF
-	TRBJ1-2	TRBV2	-	TGTGCCAGCAGTGACGGGGGACTCACGAACTATGGCTACACCTTC	CASSDGGLTNYGYTF
-	TRBJ2-5	TRBV12-3/TRBV12-4	-	TGTGCCAGCAACCGGGGGTACCAAGAGACCCAGTACTTC	CASNRGYQETQYF
few	TRBJ2-7	TRBV6-1	TRBD2	TGTGCCAGCAGTCCTTCGGGAGGGGTCGAGCAGTACTTC	CASSPSGGVEQYF
-	TRBJ2-1	TRBV2	-	TGTGCCAGCACGGCAGCGGAGAGCTCCTACAATGAGCAGTTCTTC	CASTAAESSYNEQFF
-	TRBJ1-2	TRBV5-4	TRBD1	TGTGCCAGCAGCTCGCCTAAAGACAGGGTCGGCTATGGCTACACCTTC	CASSSPKDRVGYGYTF
-	TRBJ1-3	TRBV5-4	TRBD1	TGTGCCAGCAGCCTCGGACAGGGCTTAGTCGGAAACACCATATATTTT	CASSLGQGLVGNTIYF
-	TRBJ2-7	TRBV19	-	TGTGCCAGTAGTATAGCCGCGAGCTCCTACGAGCAGTACTTC	CASSIAASSYEQYF
-	TRBJ1-4	TRBV12-3/TRBV12-4	-	TGTGCCAGCAGTTTAGCCCGGGATGAAAAACTGTTTTTT	CASSLARDEKLFF
-	TRBJ2-7	TRBV11-2	TRBD1	TGTGCCAGCAGCCTCTCTAGGACAGGGCCGTACGAGCAGTACTTC	CASSLSRTGPYEQYF
-	TRBJ2-7	TRBV3-1/TRBV3-2	TRBD2	TGTGCCAGCAGCCACCTGGGGGGGGGTACGAACGAGCAGTACTTC	CASSHLGGGTNEQYF
-	TRBJ2-7	TRBV28	-	TGTGCCAGCAGTCTACCGGAGGGAGTACTCGAGTACGAGCAGTACTTC	CASSLPEGVLEYEQYF
-	TRBJ2-1	TRBV5-8	TRBD2	TGTGCCAGCAGCTTGGCGGGACTGACCCGGGAGGGGTCCTACAATGAGCAGTTCTTC	CASSLAGLTREGSYNEQFF
-	TRBJ2-1	TRBV7-9	TRBD2	TGTGCCAGCAGCTTAGAGGGTACTAGCGGGGGTCATGAGCAGTTCTTC	CASSLEGTSGGHEQFF
-	TRBJ1-4	TRBV3-1/TRBV3-2	-	TGTGCCAGCATGGGCGGGAATGAAAAACTGTTTTTT	CASMGGNEKLFF
-	TRBJ1-4	TRBV19	TRBD1	TGTGCCAGTAGTATTTTCGGGACAGGGATTAGCGCAACTAATGAAAAACTGTTTTTT	CASSIFGTGISATNEKLFF
-	TRBJ1-4	TRBV11-2	TRBD1	TGTGCCAGCAGCGCGTACGGGACAGGGGATGAAAAACTGTTTTTT	CASSAYGTGDEKLFF
-	TRBJ2-5	TRBV10-3	-	TGTGCCATCAGTGACCCCGGGCAGGGCCAAGAGACCCAGTACTTC	CAISDPGQGQETQYF
-	TRBJ2-1	TRBV6-5	TRBD1	TGTGCCAGCAGTCACCGGGACAGGGGTTCTTATGAGCAGTTCTTC	CASSHRDRGSYEQFF
few	TRBJ2-2	TRBV3-1/TRBV3-2	-	TGTGCCAGCAGCCAAGTAGGGGGGGCGAACACCGGGGAGCTGTTTTTT	CASSQVGGANTGELFF
-	TRBJ1-2	TRBV29-1	-	TGCAGCGTGGCTGAAGTCTATGGCTACACCTTC	CSVAEVYGYTF
-	TRBJ1-2	TRBV10-3	-	TGTGCCATCAGTGAACGGACAGAGAATGGCTACACCTTC	CAISERTENGYTF
once	TRBJ1-5	TRBV7-9	-	TGTGCCAGCAGCTTAGGCGAAGGCAATCAGCCCCAGCATTTT	CASSLGEGNQPQHF
-	TRBJ2-3	TRBV5-1	-	TGCGCCAGCAGCGCCTGGGGGGACTCCACAGATACGCAGTATTTT	CASSAWGDSTDTQYF
-	TRBJ1-2	TRBV6-5	TRBD1	TGTGCCAGCAGCTGGACAGGGGGCTTCGGTGGCTACACCTTC	CASSWTGGFGGYTF
-	TRBJ1-5	TRBV28	-	TGTGCCAGCAGTTCTACCGCTTTTCAGCCCCAGCATTTT	CASSSTAFQPQHF
-	TRBJ1-1	TRBV28	-	TGTGCCAGCAGTTCTAAGCAGGGGTTTTTCACTGAAGCTTTCTTT	CASSSKQGFFTEAFF
-	TRBJ1-2	TRBV15	TRBD1	TGTGCCACCAGCAGAGGAACGGGACAGGATGGCTACACCTTC	CATSRGTGQDGYTF
-	TRBJ1-1	TRBV27	-	TGTGCCGCCGGGCGGGCGGCGTACACTGAAGCTTTCTTT	CAAGRAAYTEAFF
-	TRBJ2-3	TRBV5-1	TRBD1	TGCGCCAGCAGCCCAAGGACAGGGGGGATCACAGATACGCAGTATTTT	CASSPRTGGITDTQYF
-	TRBJ2-3	TRBV19	TRBD1	TGTGCCAGTAGTGATACAGGGGTTGGCACAGATACGCAGTATTTT	CASSDTGVGTDTQYF
-	TRBJ1-4	TRBV12-5	-	TGTGCTAGTGGTTTGGCCGAGAGGGGGGGCGAGCTTAAGGAAAAACTGTTTTTT	CASGLAERGGELKEKLFF
once	TRBJ1-3	TRBV7-6	-	TGTGCCAGCAGCATAACAGACAGGAGCTCTGGAAACACCATATATTTT	CASSITDRSSGNTIYF
-	TRBJ2-1	TRBV29-1	TRBD2	TGCAGCGTTGAGGAGCTAGCGGGAGTGGCTGAGCAGTTCTTC	CSVEELAGVAEQFF
-	TRBJ2-7	TRBV7-2	-	TGTGCCAGCAGCTTTGGGCCCCGGCCATACGAGCAGTACTTC	CASSFGPRPYEQYF
once	TRBJ2-7	TRBV4-1	TRBD1	TGCGCCAGCAGCCAAGGCATCGGGACAGGGGTTTCCGAGCAGTACTTC	CASSQGIGTGVSEQYF
-	TRBJ1-1	TRBV6-1	-	TGTGCCAGCAGTGAAAACAGTCGGTGGCCTGAAGCTTTCTTT	CASSENSRWPEAFF
-	TRBJ1-6	TRBV2	TRBD1	TGTGCCAGCAGGCCGGGACAGGGGGCCTCACCCCTCCACTTT	CASRPGQGASPLHF
-	TRBJ2-1	TRBV9	-	TGTGCCAGCAGCGACGGCGGGGCCTACAATGAGCAGTTCTTC	CASSDGGAYNEQFF
-	TRBJ2-1	TRBV9	-	TGTGCCAGCAGCGAAACAGGGACCTACAATGAGCAGTTCTTC	CASSETGTYNEQFF
-	TRBJ2-5	TRBV9	TRBD2	TGTGCCAGCAGCCCTGTGACTAGCGGGGGGGCAACCCAGTACTTC	CASSPVTSGGATQYF
-	TRBJ1-2	TRBV25-1	-	TGTGCCAGCAGTGAATCAGGCAGAATCTATGGCTACACCTTC	CASSESGRIYGYTF
-	TRBJ2-5	TRBV9	-	TGTGCCAGCAGCGTAGCTGAGGGCCGTGGGGAGACCCAGTACTTC	CASSVAEGRGETQYF
-	TRBJ1-2	TRBV27	-	TGTGCCAGCAGGCCAGGGGTAGGATATGGCTACACCTTC	CASRPGVGYGYTF
-	TRBJ1-1	TRBV6-5	-	TGTGCCAGCAGTTTCGGGTTAGAAGCTTTCTTT	CASSFGLEAFF
-	TRBJ1-2	TRBV29-1	TRBD1	TGCAGCGTTGGGGACAGGGATGAAGGCTACACCTTC	CSVGDRDEGYTF
-	TRBJ1-2	TRBV5-5	-	TGTGCCAGCAGCTTGGATCAGGGAGCGGGCTATGGCTACACCTTC	CASSLDQGAGYGYTF